Listed below are T cell receptor beta chains from one sample, sequenced in a study of cytomegalovirus exposure and HLA in healthy donors. Sequencing used immunoSEQ multiplex PCR; TCRdb keeps in-frame clones, though not all of them. This sample has 150,000 to 200,000 clones, with approximately 90% found just once. The sequenced sample consisted of PBMCs. The origin of the receptors is a woman in her twenties or thirties in good health and CMV-seronegative. Each CDR3 is given with its conserved first and last residue. The D gene is left open where the match is weak. Size tells how often a clone was seen (once, few, many) or the class of an expanded clone, and some rows leave it out.

D: TRBD1
V: TRBV19
size: .
J: TRBJ1-5
CDR3: CASDRGNSNQPQHF
DNA: TGTGCCAGTGACAGGGGGAATAGCAATCAGCCCCAGCATTTT

D: TRBD2
V: TRBV6-5
size: .
J: TRBJ2-5
CDR3: CASRTTSGGAGTQYF
DNA: TGTGCCAGCAGAACGACTAGCGGGGGGGCTGGGACCCAGTACTTC

D: .
V: TRBV6-6
size: .
J: TRBJ1-2
CDR3: CASTSTGVGYTF
DNA: TGTGCCAGCACCTCTACGGGGGTCGGCTACACCTTC

D: .
V: TRBV5-1
size: .
J: TRBJ1-6
CDR3: CASSFVARGAPLHF
DNA: TGCGCCAGCAGCTTCGTCGCGCGGGGAGCACCCCTCCACTTT

D: .
V: TRBV27
size: .
J: TRBJ2-7
CDR3: CASSLTHEGYEQYF
DNA: TGTGCCAGCAGTCTGACCCATGAGGGCTACGAGCAGTACTTC

D: .
V: TRBV27
size: .
J: TRBJ1-6
CDR3: CASKPRVDSPLHF
DNA: TGTGCCAGCAAACCGAGGGTGGATTCACCCCTCCACTTT

D: .
V: TRBV29-1
size: .
J: TRBJ1-1
CDR3: CSVEKAGLNTEAFF
DNA: TGCAGCGTTGAAAAGGCAGGCCTTAACACTGAAGCTTTCTTT

D: .
V: TRBV27
size: .
J: TRBJ2-5
CDR3: CASSYGITRVPETQYF
DNA: TGTGCCAGCAGTTATGGGATAACTAGGGTTCCTGAGACCCAGTACTTC

D: TRBD2
V: TRBV5-6
size: .
J: TRBJ2-2
CDR3: CASSAGLLANTGELFF
DNA: TGTGCCAGCAGCGCGGGACTACTCGCGAACACCGGGGAGCTGTTTTTT

D: TRBD2
V: TRBV4-2
size: .
J: TRBJ2-7
CDR3: CASAAGGEQYF
DNA: TGTGCCAGCGCGGCGGGGGGTGAGCAGTACTTC

D: TRBD2
V: TRBV11-2
size: .
J: TRBJ2-7
CDR3: CASSFLGTSGGDEQYF
DNA: TGTGCCAGCAGCTTCCTCGGGACTAGCGGGGGCGACGAGCAGTACTTC

D: .
V: TRBV5-1
size: .
J: TRBJ2-3
CDR3: CASTGADTQYF
DNA: TGCGCCAGCACAGGCGCAGATACGCAGTATTTT

D: TRBD1
V: TRBV5-1
size: .
J: TRBJ1-1
CDR3: CASSVDRGRMNTEAFF
DNA: TGCGCCAGCAGCGTCGACAGGGGGCGTATGAACACTGAAGCTTTCTTT

D: .
V: TRBV19
size: .
J: TRBJ1-2
CDR3: CASSRNSGSLPANYGYTF
DNA: TGTGCCAGTAGTAGAAACTCGGGATCGCTACCCGCTAACTATGGCTACACCTTC

D: TRBD2
V: TRBV7-2
size: .
J: TRBJ2-5
CDR3: CASSRRGGSETQYF
DNA: TGTGCCAGCAGCCGGCGGGGGGGCTCGGAGACCCAGTACTTC

D: .
V: TRBV30
size: .
J: TRBJ1-6
CDR3: CAWINRVENSPLHF
DNA: TGTGCCTGGATAAACAGGGTCGAGAATTCACCCCTCCACTTT

D: .
V: TRBV11-2
size: .
J: TRBJ2-7
CDR3: CASSSHSQGYEQYF
DNA: TGTGCCAGCAGCTCCCATTCGCAGGGCTACGAGCAGTACTTC

D: TRBD2
V: TRBV10-3
size: .
J: TRBJ2-5
CDR3: CAISDSGGSQETQYF
DNA: TGTGCCATCTCTGATAGCGGGGGTAGCCAAGAGACCCAGTACTTC

D: TRBD2
V: TRBV19
size: .
J: TRBJ2-7
CDR3: CASSFTSGGAREQYF
DNA: TGTGCCAGTAGTTTTACTAGCGGGGGGGCCCGCGAGCAGTACTTC

D: TRBD2
V: TRBV19
size: few
J: TRBJ2-7
CDR3: CASKADGAGLYEQYF
DNA: TGTGCCAGTAAAGCCGACGGAGCGGGGCTATACGAGCAGTACTTC

D: .
V: TRBV14
size: .
J: TRBJ2-7
CDR3: CASAYRGLAYEQYF
DNA: TGTGCCAGCGCCTACAGGGGACTAGCCTACGAGCAGTACTTC

D: .
V: TRBV29-1
size: .
J: TRBJ1-1
CDR3: CSVEFGVGSTEAFF
DNA: TGCAGCGTTGAATTCGGGGTGGGGAGCACTGAAGCTTTCTTT

D: TRBD2
V: TRBV10-3
size: .
J: TRBJ2-3
CDR3: CAISESTSGGQRDTQYF
DNA: TGTGCCATCAGTGAGTCTACTAGCGGGGGGCAAAGGGATACGCAGTATTTT

D: .
V: TRBV7-8
size: .
J: TRBJ2-2
CDR3: CASSPAGTDTGELFF
DNA: TGTGCCAGCAGCCCCGCGGGGACAGATACCGGGGAGCTGTTTTTT

D: .
V: TRBV11-2
size: .
J: TRBJ1-1
CDR3: CASSLVQTGRTEAFF
DNA: TGTGCCAGCAGCTTAGTCCAAACAGGCCGCACTGAAGCTTTCTTT

D: .
V: TRBV11-2
size: .
J: TRBJ1-1
CDR3: CASRDIRGPTEAFF
DNA: TGTGCCAGCAGGGATATTAGGGGCCCCACTGAAGCTTTCTTT

D: .
V: TRBV19
size: .
J: TRBJ2-7
CDR3: CASSIDLVAGEQYF
DNA: TGTGCCAGTAGTATAGATCTGGTAGCAGGGGAGCAGTACTTC

D: .
V: TRBV13
size: .
J: TRBJ1-1
CDR3: CASSPRDINTEAFF
DNA: TGTGCCAGCAGCCCCCGGGACATCAACACTGAAGCTTTCTTT

D: TRBD1
V: TRBV25-1
size: .
J: TRBJ2-7
CDR3: CASSLPALRGLTYEQYF
DNA: TGTGCCAGCAGCCTCCCCGCTCTCAGGGGGCTAACCTACGAGCAGTACTTC

D: TRBD1
V: TRBV19
size: .
J: TRBJ1-1
CDR3: CASRDTGGADTEAFF
DNA: TGTGCCAGCCGTGACACAGGGGGCGCGGACACTGAAGCTTTCTTT

D: .
V: TRBV10-1
size: once
J: TRBJ1-1
CDR3: CASSERGGLNTEAFF
DNA: TGCGCCAGCAGTGAGCGGGGGGGGCTGAACACTGAAGCTTTCTTT

D: .
V: TRBV27
size: .
J: TRBJ2-7
CDR3: CASSLSSGFEQYF
DNA: TGTGCCAGCAGTTTATCGTCAGGGTTCGAGCAGTACTTC

D: .
V: TRBV11-2
size: .
J: TRBJ1-1
CDR3: CASSTNRATEAFF
DNA: TGTGCCAGCAGCACCAACAGGGCCACTGAAGCTTTCTTT

D: TRBD2
V: TRBV5-4
size: .
J: TRBJ2-7
CDR3: CASSLALSGTSSSEQYF
DNA: TGTGCCAGCAGCTTGGCCCTTTCCGGGACTAGCTCTTCCGAGCAGTACTTC

D: .
V: TRBV7-2
size: .
J: TRBJ2-7
CDR3: CASSLVTGSEQYF
DNA: TGTGCCAGCAGCTTAGTCACAGGTTCGGAGCAGTACTTC

D: .
V: TRBV4-1
size: .
J: TRBJ1-1
CDR3: CASSPQGLGRDLEAFF
DNA: TGCGCCAGCAGCCCACAAGGTTTAGGGCGGGATCTTGAAGCTTTCTTT

D: TRBD1
V: TRBV7-6
size: .
J: TRBJ2-7
CDR3: CASSSALTGTGRIEQYF
DNA: TGTGCCAGCAGCTCAGCCCTCACCGGGACAGGGCGGATCGAGCAGTACTTC

D: .
V: TRBV14
size: .
J: TRBJ1-1
CDR3: CASSQVGGTEAFF
DNA: TGTGCCAGCAGCCAAGTCGGTGGCACTGAAGCTTTCTTT

D: TRBD2
V: TRBV9
size: .
J: TRBJ2-1
CDR3: CASSVGGDYYNEQFF
DNA: TGTGCCAGCAGCGTAGGCGGGGACTACTACAATGAGCAGTTCTTC

D: .
V: TRBV6-5
size: .
J: TRBJ1-3
CDR3: CATVSQVGNTIYF
DNA: TGTGCCACCGTGAGCCAGGTGGGAAACACCATATATTTT

D: .
V: TRBV6-1
size: .
J: TRBJ2-7
CDR3: CASSDGLQRLYEQYF
DNA: TGTGCCAGCAGTGACGGTCTCCAGAGGCTCTACGAGCAGTACTTC

D: TRBD1
V: TRBV25-1
size: .
J: TRBJ2-3
CDR3: CASSDSWFAGGSDTQYF
DNA: TGTGCCAGCAGTGATTCCTGGTTTGCAGGGGGCTCAGATACGCAGTATTTT

D: TRBD2
V: TRBV27
size: .
J: TRBJ2-1
CDR3: CASSITLPGLAMNEQFF
DNA: TGTGCCAGCAGTATAACCCTACCGGGACTAGCGATGAATGAGCAGTTCTTC

D: .
V: TRBV27
size: .
J: TRBJ2-7
CDR3: CASSFLRGRDEQYF
DNA: TGTGCCAGCAGTTTTTTGCGGGGCAGGGACGAGCAGTACTTC

D: TRBD1
V: TRBV5-1
size: once
J: TRBJ2-5
CDR3: CASRRQGQETQYF
DNA: TGCGCCAGCAGGCGACAGGGTCAAGAGACCCAGTACTTC

D: .
V: TRBV18
size: .
J: TRBJ1-1
CDR3: CASSPPTGGSAEAFF
DNA: TGTGCCAGCTCACCACCAACGGGGGGCTCTGCTGAAGCTTTCTTT

D: .
V: TRBV7-9
size: .
J: TRBJ1-6
CDR3: CASCLGAGSPLHF
DNA: TGTGCCAGCTGCCTGGGGGCCGGGTCACCCCTCCACTTT

D: .
V: TRBV21-1
size: .
J: TRBJ2-7
CDR3: CASSKRGGDYEQYF
DNA: TGTGCCAGCAGCAAAAGGGGGGGGGACTACGAGCAGTACTTC

D: .
V: TRBV6-5
size: few
J: TRBJ1-1
CDR3: CASSRLMNTEAFF
DNA: TGTGCCAGCAGCCGACTGATGAACACTGAAGCTTTCTTT

D: TRBD1
V: TRBV5-4
size: .
J: TRBJ2-5
CDR3: CASSLDRGRETQYF
DNA: TGTGCCAGCAGCTTGGACAGGGGGCGGGAGACCCAGTACTTC

D: .
V: TRBV5-1
size: once
J: TRBJ1-1
CDR3: CASSFGAAEAFF
DNA: TGCGCCAGCAGCTTTGGAGCGGCTGAAGCTTTCTTT

D: .
V: TRBV6-1
size: .
J: TRBJ2-3
CDR3: CASSGRGGAPTTDTQYF
DNA: TGTGCCAGCAGTGGCCGAGGGGGGGCCCCCACCACAGATACGCAGTATTTT

D: TRBD1
V: TRBV18
size: .
J: TRBJ2-7
CDR3: CASSQGARGEQYF
DNA: TGTGCCAGCTCACAGGGGGCGAGGGGCGAGCAGTACTTC

D: TRBD1
V: TRBV5-4
size: .
J: TRBJ1-1
CDR3: CASSWTGLTEAFF
DNA: TGTGCCAGCAGTTGGACAGGGTTAACTGAAGCTTTCTTT